This T cell receptor beta chain was retrieved from a study of regulatory T cells in long-lasting Graves disease. Notes on the study in general: Persistent disease samples used TRBV28, TRBJ1-2 and TRBJ2-5 preferentially. Public clonotype sharing was higher in persistent than newly diagnosed patients. Reduced TCR diversity was observed in persistent Graves' patients versus newly diagnosed patients.

This CDR3 has 17 amino acids. V lost 1 base and J lost 6, with 19 bases in between. In germline, CDR1 is MRHNA, CDR2 SNTAGT. Time point indicated: newly diagnosed GD, antithyroid drugs for less than 3 months. From PBMCs, RNA was extracted and then used to make the TCR library. American Thyroid Association guidelines defined Graves' disease diagnosis. Through Arm-PCR of CDR3 regions and iRepertoire HTBI primers, TCR beta libraries were built. In TCRdb, the multiplex PCR reads were re-called with MiXCR into one record per CDR3 protein. The sample includes around 400,000 distinct CDR3 sequences, around 15% of them seen just once. This clonotype was seen only a few times. Its antigen is unidentified.

The sequence derives from a female donor with Graves disease. This chain joins TRBV6-4 and TRBJ2-1; the D gene is possibly TRBD2 (7 bases). This specimen consisted of peripheral blood mononuclear cells (PBMCs), obtained at new diagnosis, from a patient treated with antithyroid drugs. CDR3 DNA: TGTGCCAGCAGTGACTTGGGGGGGGCCCGGCCCCTCAATGAGCAGTTCTTC. This encodes CASSDLGGARPLNEQFF.